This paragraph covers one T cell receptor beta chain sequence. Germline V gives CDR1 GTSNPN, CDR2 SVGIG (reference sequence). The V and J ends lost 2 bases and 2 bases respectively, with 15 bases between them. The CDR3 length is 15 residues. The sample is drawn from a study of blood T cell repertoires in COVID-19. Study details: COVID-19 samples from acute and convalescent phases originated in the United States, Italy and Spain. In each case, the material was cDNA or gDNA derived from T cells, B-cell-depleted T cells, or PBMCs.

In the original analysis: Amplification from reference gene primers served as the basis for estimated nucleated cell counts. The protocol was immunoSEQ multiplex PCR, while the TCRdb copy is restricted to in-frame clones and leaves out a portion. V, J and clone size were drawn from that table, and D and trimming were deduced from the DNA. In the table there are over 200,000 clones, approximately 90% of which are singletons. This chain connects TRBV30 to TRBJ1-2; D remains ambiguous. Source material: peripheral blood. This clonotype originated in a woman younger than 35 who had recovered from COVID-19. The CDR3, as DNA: TGTGCCTGGAGTAGACCCCCGGGGTTAAACTATGGCTACACCTTC. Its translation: CAWSRPPGLNYGYTF.